This TCR beta chain came from a study of blood T cell repertoires in COVID-19. Between the trimmed V and J ends, which lost 0 bases and 7 bases, there was a span of 7 bases. This CDR3 spans 13 amino acids. Germline V CDR1 and CDR2: SGHNT, YYREEE (reference sequence). Study processing details: Amplified reference gene primers provided the basis for estimating nucleated cell counts. Profiled with immunoSEQ multiplex PCR; TCRdb holds only in-frame clones, not every one. D and trimming were read from the DNA, whereas the V and J calls and clone size are those reported in that table. In the table there are about 210,000 clones, about 91% of which are singletons.

This sequence was found in a man aged 30 to 45 with acute or convalescent COVID-19. Sample: peripheral blood. This chain connects TRBV5-4 to TRBJ2-2; D gene ambiguous. The CDR3 here is CASSLVSGGELFF. CDR3 DNA: TGTGCCAGCAGCTTGGTTTCCGGCGGGGAGCTGTTTTTT. Full variable domain (outside the CDR3, taken from reference TRBV5-4 and TRBJ2-2): ETGVTQSPTHLIKTRGQQVTLRCSSQSGHNTVSWYQQALGQGPQFIFQYYREEENGRGNFPPRFSGLQFPNYSSELNVNALELDDSALYLCASSLVSGGELFFGEGSRLTVL.